These 24 T cell receptor beta chains were all obtained from the same sample, sequenced in a study of T cells in Graves' hyperthyroidism and ophthalmopathy. There were TCR beta CDR3 regions amplified from RNA transcripts. First-round RT-PCR targeting the TCR CDR3 was performed with the HTBI primer set. MiXCR, run by TCRdb on the multiplex PCR reads, gives a single entry per CDR3 protein. The sample contains hundreds of thousands of distinct CDR3 sequences, roughly 14% of which appear only once. Source material: blood. Source of these receptors: a middle-aged woman with Graves' ophthalmopathy.

This clonotype was picked up many times. The chain is built from TRBV20-1 and TRBJ2-5, with 8 bases fitting TRBD1. The CDR3 totals 13 residues. In germline, CDR1 is DFQATT, CDR2 SNEGSKA (reference sequence). V gave up 6 bases and J gave up 4 bases; unmatched junction bases: 7. This chain's CDR3 is CSAPPTGGETQYF. The CDR3 DNA reads TGCAGTGCCCCCCCAACAGGGGGAGAGACCCAGTACTTC.

Ten or more counts support this clonotype. The J gene is TRBJ2-7, the V gene TRBV28; the match to TRBD2 covers 15 bases. CDR3 length: 15 residues. Germline V gene sequence: CDR1 MDHEN, CDR2 SYDVKM. The ends lost 6 bases at V and 2 bases at J; junction bases unmatched: 2. The CDR3 nucleotides are TGTGCCAGCAGGGGACTAGCGGGAGGCGCCTACGAGCAGTACTTC. It encodes CASRGLAGGAYEQYF.

This clonotype was detected only a few times. The genes are TRBV11-1 and TRBJ1-1; weak D call: TRBD1 (6 bases). This CDR3 comprises 16 residues. Trimming removed 8 bases from V and 0 bases from J, with 19 bases in between. Germline-derived CDR1 and CDR2 are SGHAT and FQDESV (reference sequence). In DNA form, the CDR3 reads TGTGCCAGCGTTGGACCCAGGGGTTCAGTGAACACTGAAGCTTTCTTT. The encoded protein is CASVGPRGSVNTEAFF.

The rearrangement links TRBV4-1 to TRBJ2-5, with D unclear. V lost 0 bases, J lost 5 bases, and 10 bases lay in between. Germline-derived CDR1 and CDR2 are MGHRA and YSYEKL. This CDR3 is 14 amino acids long. CDR3 coding DNA: TGCGCCAGCAGCCAAGATATCGGAGTGGAGACCCAGTACTTC. Protein: CASSQDIGVETQYF.

J is TRBJ2-5 and V is TRBV7-2; TRBD2 might be the D (6 bases). The CDR3 covers 16 residues. Germline CDR1 and CDR2: SGHTA and FQGNSA. Trimming took off 4 bases at V and 5 bases at J, with 20 bases between the two ends. CDR3 region: CASSSWTGSPGETQYF. In DNA form, the CDR3 reads TGTGCCAGCAGCTCATGGACCGGGAGCCCCGGGGAGACCCAGTACTTC.

This clonotype was seen ten or more times. V gene TRBV28 combines with J gene TRBJ1-5; TRBD1 matches 12 bases. The V gene end was trimmed by 5 bases and the J gene end by 1 base; junction bases not matched to a gene: 12. The CDR3 consists of 19 residues. Germline CDR1 MDHEN, CDR2 SYDVKM. CDR3 in amino acids: CASSPPGQGALESNQPQHF. The DNA for the CDR3 is TGTGCCAGCAGTCCCCCGGGACAGGGGGCTCTGGAGAGCAATCAGCCCCAGCATTTT.

This clonotype was found many times. This chain connects TRBV12-5 to TRBJ2-3; D unclear. Germline CDR1 reads LGHNT; CDR2 reads FRNRAP. Trimming removed 5 bases from V and 2 bases from J, with 17 bases in between. This CDR3 is 16 amino acids long. The CDR3 spells CASGPPTVYHTDTQYF. In DNA form, the CDR3 reads TGTGCTAGTGGTCCCCCAACAGTTTACCACACAGATACGCAGTATTTT.

Many counts were recorded for this clonotype. This rearrangement joins TRBV7-2 to TRBJ2-5; maybe TRBD2 (6 bases). Per the germline V gene, CDR1 is SGHTA and CDR2 is FQGNSA. This CDR3 spans 14 amino acids. Trimming removed 1 base from V and 2 bases from J, with 8 bases in between. The CDR3: CASSLETRQETQYF. CDR3 in DNA: TGTGCCAGCAGCTTAGAGACTAGGCAAGAGACCCAGTACTTC.

This clonotype was counted ten times or more. This chain connects TRBV6-1 to TRBJ1-5, with TRBD1 identical over 7 bases. CDR3 length: 15 amino acids. Trimming removed 2 bases from V and 8 bases from J; junction bases left unmatched: 9. From germline, CDR1 is MNHNS and CDR2 SASEGT. This CDR3 is CASSELDRRREPQHF. For the CDR3, the DNA is TGTGCCAGCAGTGAACTGGACAGGCGTAGGGAGCCCCAGCATTTT.

This clonotype was counted at least ten times. The chain joins TRBV20-1 to TRBJ1-5; D perhaps matches TRBD1 (6 bases). Per germline, CDR1 DFQATT and CDR2 SNEGSKA (reference sequence). The CDR3 runs to 15 residues. Trimming pared 3 bases from V and 0 bases from J, leaving 12 bases between. CDR3 protein: CSASGGAGSNQPQHF. The CDR3 region has the DNA TGCAGTGCTAGCGGGGGGGCGGGTAGCAATCAGCCCCAGCATTTT.

The chain uses TRBV3-1 and TRBJ1-2; 7 nucleotides agree with TRBD1. Germline V CDR1 and CDR2: LGHDT, YNNKEL (reference sequence). The junction had 5 bases not matched to a gene; V was cut back by 0 bases and J by 4 bases. The CDR3 length is 15 residues. The CDR3 here is CASSQDSGGAYGYTF. CDR3 in DNA: TGTGCCAGCAGCCAAGACTCAGGGGGAGCCTATGGCTACACCTTC.

The chain uses TRBV9 and TRBJ2-2; 9 bases agree with TRBD2. Trimming at V came to 4 bases and at J to 4 bases, leaving 5 bases not matched to a gene. Germline lookup yields CDR1 SGDLS and CDR2 YYNGEE. The CDR3 runs 15 residues. The CDR3 bases are TGTGCCAGCAGCCGGGCTAGCGGGACCACCGGGGAGCTGTTTTTT. This codes for CASSRASGTTGELFF.

There are many counts of this clonotype. V gene TRBV11-1 combines with J gene TRBJ1-2, with D tentatively TRBD1 (5 bases). The CDR3 runs 16 residues. Deletions cut 5 bases from V and 5 bases from J, with 21 bases between. Germline CDR1 reads SGHAT; CDR2 reads FQDESV (reference sequence). CDR3 DNA sequence: TGTGCCAGCAGCACCCGAGGTGGGACGGAACTATATGGCTACACCTTC. It codes for CASSTRGGTELYGYTF.

The chain combines TRBV10-3 with TRBJ1-2; no definite D call. The V end was cut by 4 bases, the J end by 8 bases, with 14 bases between. This CDR3 is built from 13 residues. Per germline, CDR1 ENHRY and CDR2 SYGVKD. CDR3 region: CAISGSENEGYTF. CDR3 sequence (DNA): TGTGCCATCAGTGGATCAGAAAACGAAGGCTACACCTTC.

This clonotype appeared many times. The chain employs TRBV5-6 and TRBJ2-7; the D call may be TRBD1 or TRBD2 (5 bases each). Germline CDR1 SGHDT, CDR2 YYEEEE. Trimming removed 0 bases at V and 7 bases at J, with 11 bases between. This CDR3 comprises 13 residues. The CDR3 DNA is TGTGCCAGCAGCTTGGGGACAACGGGGGAGCAGTACTTC. Translating it yields CASSLGTTGEQYF.

This clonotype came up a few times. The chain uses TRBV30 and TRBJ2-5, with 7 bases lining up with TRBD2. Germline trimming cut 4 bases from V and 1 base from J; bases unmatched to any gene: 3. Germline lookup yields CDR1 GTSNPN and CDR2 SVGIG (reference sequence). CDR3 size: 13 residues. In nucleotides, the CDR3 is TGTGCCTGGAAGCGGGGCCCCCAAGAGACCCAGTACTTC. As protein: CAWKRGPQETQYF. The entire variable domain, with the rest obtained from reference TRBV30 and TRBJ2-5, is as follows: SQTIHQWPATLVQPVGSPLSLECTVEGTSNPNLYWYRQAAGRGLQLLFYSVGIGQISSEVPQNLSASRPQDRQFILSSKKLLLSDSGFYLCAWKRGPQETQYFGPGTRLLVL.

This clonotype was seen ten or more times. The V call is TRBV12-3 or TRBV12-4, the J call TRBJ2-2; D not certain. V was trimmed by 8 bases and J by 1 base, leaving 5 bases between them. This CDR3 is built from 12 residues. CDR3 amino acids: CASEVNTGELFF. DNA for the CDR3: TGTGCCAGCGAGGTGAACACCGGGGAGCTGTTTTTT.

This clonotype has at least ten counts. The rearrangement joins TRBV15 to TRBJ1-3; 8 bases agree with TRBD1. The CDR3 covers 16 residues. Germline loops: CDR1 LNHNV, CDR2 YYDKDF (reference sequence). The V segment lost 0 bases and the J segment 1 base; nucleotides outside the gene matches: 2. The CDR3 loop is CATSRDRTGSGNTIYF. The CDR3 bases are TGTGCCACCAGCAGAGACCGGACAGGGTCTGGAAACACCATATATTTT. Based on the CDR3 plus reference TRBV15 and TRBJ1-3, the full variable domain is DAMVIQNPRYQVTQFGKPVTLSCSQTLNHNVMYWYQQKSSQAPKLLFHYYDKDFNNEADTPDNFQSRRPNTSFCFLDIRSPGLGDTAMYLCATSRDRTGSGNTIYFGEGSWLTVV.

This clonotype was seen at least ten times. The chain employs TRBV9 and TRBJ1-1; D is possibly TRBD1 (5 bases). V lost 0 bases and J 1 base, leaving 7 bases between the germline ends. The CDR3 is 14 amino acids. The germline V gene encodes CDR1 SGDLS and CDR2 YYNGEE. The CDR3 DNA reads as TGTGCCAGCAGCGTAGGCAGGGCGAACACTGAAGCTTTCTTT. Its protein product is CASSVGRANTEAFF.

This clonotype has a count of ten or more. This chain uses TRBV5-8 with TRBJ2-7; D remains ambiguous. In germline, CDR1 is SGHTS, CDR2 YDEGEE. With 2 bases removed from V and 3 bases from J, the gap between germline ends came to 9 bases. The CDR3 runs 13 residues. CDR3 in DNA: TGTGCCAGCAGCTTTAGCAGCCGCTACGAGCAGTACTTC. Translating it yields CASSFSSRYEQYF. Using reference TRBV5-8 and TRBJ2-7 for the parts outside the CDR3, the full variable domain is EAGVTQSPTHLIKTRGQQATLRCSPISGHTSVYWYQQALGLGLQFLLWYDEGEERNRGNFPPRFSGRQFPNYSSELNVNALELEDSALYLCASSFSSRYEQYFGPGTRLTVT.

This clonotype has at least ten counts. Since a much larger clone is just one base distant, this may be a read error. The rearrangement links TRBV12-3 or TRBV12-4 to TRBJ1-3, with D tentatively TRBD1 (5 bases). The CDR3 contains 14 residues. V lost 5 bases, J lost 0 bases, and 8 bases lay in between. CDR3 region: CASSQGFSGNTIYF. The CDR3 bases are TGTGCCAGCAGTCAGGGTTTCTCTGGAAACACCATATATTTT.

This clonotype was counted many times. CDR3 sequence: CSARDVSSAQETQYF. Written as DNA, the CDR3 is TGCAGTGCTAGAGATGTGAGTAGCGCACAAGAGACCCAGTACTTC. This rearrangement joins TRBV20-1 to TRBJ2-5; possibly TRBD2 for D (5 bases). From germline, CDR1 is DFQATT and CDR2 SNEGSKA (reference sequence). Between the trimmed V and J ends, which lost 0 bases and 2 bases, there was a span of 13 bases. This CDR3 spans 15 amino acids.

The table lists this clonotype with many counts. The chain employs TRBV30 and TRBJ1-5; 7 bases match TRBD1. This CDR3 region has 14 residues. Germline trimming cut 2 bases from V and 1 base from J; bases unmatched to any gene: 2. Germline V gives CDR1 GTSNPN, CDR2 SVGIG (reference sequence). CDR3 nucleotide sequence: TGTGCCTGGAGTCGACAGGGAAGCAATCAGCCCCAGCATTTT. Protein sequence: CAWSRQGSNQPQHF.

This clonotype was counted between two and nine times. V is TRBV3-1 and J is TRBJ1-1; D remains unclear. From germline, CDR1 is LGHDT and CDR2 YNNKEL (reference sequence). V was shortened by 1 base and J by 8 bases, with 8 bases between the two germline ends. CDR3 length: 12 residues. The CDR3 DNA reads TGTGCCAGCAGCCAAGCGCACAGCGAAGCTTTCTTT. Encoded protein: CASSQAHSEAFF.